The clone carrying this T cell receptor (beta chain) was seen many times. What it binds is unknown. These data are taken from a study of T cell repertoires in cytomegalovirus infection. At the level of the study: CMV infection together with matching HLA type was indicated by public TCR beta signatures.

Overall study findings and caveats: The study identified carriers of CMV plus the relevant HLA from cumulative public TCR beta family frequency. Dominant in the ex vivo response were TCR beta clonotypes restricted by HLA-C and specific for CMV.

Each CDR3 protein is one row after TCRdb ran MiXCR on the reads. The repertoire has approximately 83,000 distinct CDR3 sequences, 24% of them found once; the top ten carry roughly 50%. Trimming took 5 bases from V and 3 from J; bases not matched to a gene: 5. The CDR3 contains 14 residues. The germline CDR1 and CDR2 sequences are MNHNS and SASEGT. The chain employs TRBV6-1 and TRBJ1-1; the match to TRBD1 covers 8 bases. The sequence came from a human donor in good health (CMV status not recorded). Some clones in this sample may be carry-over from other donors' samples. Source: CD8+ T cells from cultured PBMCs, taken from culture after CMV antigen stimulation. The CDR3 coding sequence is TGTGCCAGCAGTACAGGGGGGTGGCACACTGAAGCTTTCTTT. Protein product: CASSTGGWHTEAFF.